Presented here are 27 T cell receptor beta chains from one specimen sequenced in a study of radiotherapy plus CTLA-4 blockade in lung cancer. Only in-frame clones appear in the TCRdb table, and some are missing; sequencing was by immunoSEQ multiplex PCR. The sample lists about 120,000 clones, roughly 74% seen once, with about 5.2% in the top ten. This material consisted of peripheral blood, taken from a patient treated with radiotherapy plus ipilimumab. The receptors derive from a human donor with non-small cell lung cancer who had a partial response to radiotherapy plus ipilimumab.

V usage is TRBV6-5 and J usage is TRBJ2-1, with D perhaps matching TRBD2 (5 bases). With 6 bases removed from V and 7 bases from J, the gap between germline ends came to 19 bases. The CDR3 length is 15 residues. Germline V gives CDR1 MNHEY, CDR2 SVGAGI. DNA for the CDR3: TGTGCCAGCAGGGGAGTCGGTCGTGATTGGAATGAGCAGTTCTTC. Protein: CASRGVGRDWNEQFF.

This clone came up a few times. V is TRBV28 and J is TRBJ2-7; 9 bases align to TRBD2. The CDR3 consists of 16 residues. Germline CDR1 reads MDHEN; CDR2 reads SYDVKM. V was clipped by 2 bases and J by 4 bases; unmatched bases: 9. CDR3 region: CASSLGSGSPTYEQYF. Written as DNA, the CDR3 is TGTGCCAGCAGTTTAGGTAGCGGGAGTCCTACTTACGAGCAGTACTTC.

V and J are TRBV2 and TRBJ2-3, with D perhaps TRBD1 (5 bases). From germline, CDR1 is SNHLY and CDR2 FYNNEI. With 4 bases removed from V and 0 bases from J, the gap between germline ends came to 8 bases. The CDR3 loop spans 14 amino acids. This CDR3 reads CASSVRTSTDTQYF. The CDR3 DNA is TGTGCCAGCAGTGTAAGGACAAGCACAGATACGCAGTATTTT.

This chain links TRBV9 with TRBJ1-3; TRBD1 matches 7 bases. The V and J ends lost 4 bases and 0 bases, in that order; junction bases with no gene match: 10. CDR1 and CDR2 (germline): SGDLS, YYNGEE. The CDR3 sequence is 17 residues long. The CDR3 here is CASSPKQGISSGNTIYF. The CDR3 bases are TGTGCCAGCAGCCCCAAACAGGGGATCAGCTCTGGAAACACCATATATTTT.

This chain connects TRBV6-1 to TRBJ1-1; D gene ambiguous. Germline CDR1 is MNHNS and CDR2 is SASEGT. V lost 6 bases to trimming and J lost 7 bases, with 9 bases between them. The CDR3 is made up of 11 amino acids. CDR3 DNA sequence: TGTGCCAGCAGCAGGCGTCTTGAAGCTTTCTTT. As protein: CASSRRLEAFF.

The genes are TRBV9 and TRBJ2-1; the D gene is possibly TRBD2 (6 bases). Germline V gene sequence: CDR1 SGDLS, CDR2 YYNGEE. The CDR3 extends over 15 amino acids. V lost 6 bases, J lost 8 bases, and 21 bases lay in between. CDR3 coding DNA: TGTGCCAGCAACTCATTTGGCGGGACCAGGGATGAGCAGTTCTTC. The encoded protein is CASNSFGGTRDEQFF.

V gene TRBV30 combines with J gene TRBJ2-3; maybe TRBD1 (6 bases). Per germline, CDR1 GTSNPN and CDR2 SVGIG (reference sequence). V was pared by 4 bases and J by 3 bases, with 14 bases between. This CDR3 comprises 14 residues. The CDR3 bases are TGTGCCTGGAACCACAGGGCCAGGACAGATACGCAGTATTTT. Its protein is CAWNHRARTDTQYF.

CDR3 sequence reads: CASRPQIRTGGPPLHF. Written as DNA, the CDR3 is TGTGCCAGCAGGCCCCAAATTAGGACAGGGGGCCCACCCCTCCACTTT. The chain couples TRBV2 to TRBJ1-6, with 11 bases that match TRBD1. V dropped 6 bases and J dropped 11; count of bases not matched to a gene: 12. The CDR3 runs 16 residues. Germline CDR1 SNHLY, CDR2 FYNNEI.

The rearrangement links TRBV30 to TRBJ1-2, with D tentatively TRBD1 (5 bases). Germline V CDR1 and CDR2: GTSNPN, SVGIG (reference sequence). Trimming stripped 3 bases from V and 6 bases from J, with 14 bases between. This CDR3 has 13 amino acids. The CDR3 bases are TGTGCCTGGAGGCTTGGCGGGGGGGATGGCTACACCTTC. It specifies CAWRLGGGDGYTF.

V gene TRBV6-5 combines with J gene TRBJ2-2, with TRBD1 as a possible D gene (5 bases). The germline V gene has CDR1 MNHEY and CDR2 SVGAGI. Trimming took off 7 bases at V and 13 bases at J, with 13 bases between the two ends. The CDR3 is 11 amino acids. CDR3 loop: CASTSAGLLFF. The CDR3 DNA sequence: TGTGCCAGCACCTCCGCAGGGTTGCTGTTTTTT.

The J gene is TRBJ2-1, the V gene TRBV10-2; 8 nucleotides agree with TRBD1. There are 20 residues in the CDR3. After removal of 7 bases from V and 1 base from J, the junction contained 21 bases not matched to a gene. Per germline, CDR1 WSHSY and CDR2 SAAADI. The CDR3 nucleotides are TGCGCCAGCACCTTAAGGACAGGGATTCTCGGTACGTCGTCCTACAATGAGCAGTTCTTC. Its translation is CASTLRTGILGTSSYNEQFF.

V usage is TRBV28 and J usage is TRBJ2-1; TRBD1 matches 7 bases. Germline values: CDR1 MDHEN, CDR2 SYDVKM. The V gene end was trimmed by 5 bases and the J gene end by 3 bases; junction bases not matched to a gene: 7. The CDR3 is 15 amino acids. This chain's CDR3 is CASSRDREDYNEQFF. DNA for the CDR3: TGTGCCAGCAGTCGGGACAGAGAAGACTACAATGAGCAGTTCTTC.

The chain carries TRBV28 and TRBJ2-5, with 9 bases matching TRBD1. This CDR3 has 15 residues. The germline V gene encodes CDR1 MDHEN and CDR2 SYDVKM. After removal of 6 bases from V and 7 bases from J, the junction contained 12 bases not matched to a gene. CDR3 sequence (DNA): TGTGCCAGCAGAAAACCGGGACAGGGACCGAGGACCCAGTACTTC. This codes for CASRKPGQGPRTQYF.

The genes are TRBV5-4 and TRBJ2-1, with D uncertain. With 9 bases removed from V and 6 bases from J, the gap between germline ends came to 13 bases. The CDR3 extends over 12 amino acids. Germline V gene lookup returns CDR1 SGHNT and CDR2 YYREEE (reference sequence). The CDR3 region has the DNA TGTGCCACCTTCAGGCCAGGCAATGAGCAGTTCTTC. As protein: CATFRPGNEQFF.

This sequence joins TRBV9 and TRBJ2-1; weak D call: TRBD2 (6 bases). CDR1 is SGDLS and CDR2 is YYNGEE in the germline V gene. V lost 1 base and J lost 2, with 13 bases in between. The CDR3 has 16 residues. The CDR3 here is CASSVLPDYPYNEQFF. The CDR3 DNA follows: TGTGCCAGCAGCGTACTCCCGGACTATCCCTACAATGAGCAGTTCTTC.

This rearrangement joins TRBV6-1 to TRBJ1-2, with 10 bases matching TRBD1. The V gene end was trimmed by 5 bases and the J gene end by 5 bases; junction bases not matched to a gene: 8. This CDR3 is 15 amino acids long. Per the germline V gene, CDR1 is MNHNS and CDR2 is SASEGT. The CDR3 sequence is CASSPSGTGVYGYTF. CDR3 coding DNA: TGTGCCAGCAGTCCTAGCGGGACAGGGGTATATGGCTACACCTTC.

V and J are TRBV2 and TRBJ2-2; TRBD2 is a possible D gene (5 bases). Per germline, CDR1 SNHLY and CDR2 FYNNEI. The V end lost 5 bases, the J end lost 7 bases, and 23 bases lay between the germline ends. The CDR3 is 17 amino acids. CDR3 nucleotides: TGTGCCAGCAGTACCACCTTTGTCGGACGGAGGCACGGGGAGCTGTTTTTT. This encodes CASSTTFVGRRHGELFF.

The CDR3 nucleotides are TGTGCCAGCAGCTCGGGACAGGGGGTGTACTATGGCTACACCTTC. Translation gives CASSSGQGVYYGYTF. The rearrangement uses TRBV5-5 and TRBJ1-2, with 11 positions matching TRBD1. V lost 3 bases, J lost 3 bases, and 4 bases stayed unmatched. The CDR3 extends over 15 amino acids. CDR1 and CDR2 from the germline V gene are SGHKS and YYEKEE (reference sequence).

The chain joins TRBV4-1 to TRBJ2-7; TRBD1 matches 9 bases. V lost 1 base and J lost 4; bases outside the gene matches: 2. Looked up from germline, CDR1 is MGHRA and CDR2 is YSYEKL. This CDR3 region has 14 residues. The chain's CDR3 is CASSQAGTGYEQYF. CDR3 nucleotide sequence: TGCGCCAGCAGCCAAGCCGGGACAGGGTACGAGCAGTACTTC.

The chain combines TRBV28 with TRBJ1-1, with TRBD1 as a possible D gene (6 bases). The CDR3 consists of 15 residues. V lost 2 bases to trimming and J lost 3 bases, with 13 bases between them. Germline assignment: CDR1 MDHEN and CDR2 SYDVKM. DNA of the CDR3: TGTGCCAGCAGTTTAGGCGGCAGGGGATACACTGAAGCTTTCTTT. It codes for CASSLGGRGYTEAFF.

CDR3 residues: CASSLNSVQGVYGYTF. Written as DNA, the CDR3 is TGTGCCAGCAGTTTAAACTCTGTCCAGGGCGTCTATGGCTACACCTTC. The V and J genes are TRBV28 and TRBJ1-2; a weak D match, TRBD1 (5 bases). V shed 2 bases and J shed 4 bases, with 17 bases lying between them. Germline V lookup: CDR1 MDHEN, CDR2 SYDVKM. This CDR3 has 16 residues.

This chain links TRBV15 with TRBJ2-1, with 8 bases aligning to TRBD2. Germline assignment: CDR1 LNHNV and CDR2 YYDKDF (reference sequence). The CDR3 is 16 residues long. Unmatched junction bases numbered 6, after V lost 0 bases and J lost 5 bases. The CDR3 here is CATSRDGSGSNNEQFF. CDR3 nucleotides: TGTGCCACCAGCAGAGATGGGAGCGGGAGTAACAATGAGCAGTTCTTC. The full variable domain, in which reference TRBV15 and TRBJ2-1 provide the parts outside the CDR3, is DAMVIQNPRYQVTQFGKPVTLSCSQTLNHNVMYWYQQKSSQAPKLLFHYYDKDFNNEADTPDNFQSRRPNTSFCFLDIRSPGLGDTAMYLCATSRDGSGSNNEQFFGPGTRLTVL.

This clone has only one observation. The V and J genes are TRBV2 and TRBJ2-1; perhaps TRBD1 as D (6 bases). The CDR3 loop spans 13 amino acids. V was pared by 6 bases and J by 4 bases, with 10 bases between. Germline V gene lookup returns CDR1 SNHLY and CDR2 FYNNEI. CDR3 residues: CASSRTAYNEQFF. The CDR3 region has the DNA TGTGCCAGCAGCCGGACAGCTTACAATGAGCAGTTCTTC.

The CDR3 here is CASTNQGTGLANYGYTF. The CDR3 nucleotides read TGTGCCAGTACCAATCAGGGAACGGGACTAGCTAACTATGGCTACACCTTC. The chain couples TRBV19 to TRBJ1-2; D is possibly TRBD1 (5 bases). Per the germline V gene, CDR1 is LNHDA and CDR2 is SQIVND (reference sequence). Trimming removed 7 bases at V and 0 bases at J, with 21 bases between. The CDR3 has 17 residues.

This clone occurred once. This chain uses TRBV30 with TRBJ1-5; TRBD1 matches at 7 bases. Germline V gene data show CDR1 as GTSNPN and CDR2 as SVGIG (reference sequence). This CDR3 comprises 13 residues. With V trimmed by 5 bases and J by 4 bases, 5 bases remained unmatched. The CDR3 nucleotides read TGTGCCTGGTCTCGACAGGGTAATCAGCCCCAGCATTTT. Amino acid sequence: CAWSRQGNQPQHF. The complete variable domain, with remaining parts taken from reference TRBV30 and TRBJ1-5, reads SQTIHQWPATLVQPVGSPLSLECTVEGTSNPNLYWYRQAAGRGLQLLFYSVGIGQISSEVPQNLSASRPQDRQFILSSKKLLLSDSGFYLCAWSRQGNQPQHFGDGTRLSIL.

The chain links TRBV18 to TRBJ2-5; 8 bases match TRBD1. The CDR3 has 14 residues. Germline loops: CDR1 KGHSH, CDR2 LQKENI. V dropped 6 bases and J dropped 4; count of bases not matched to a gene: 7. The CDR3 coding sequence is TGTGCCAGCTCGCCCGGACAGGGAATAGAGACCCAGTACTTC. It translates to CASSPGQGIETQYF.

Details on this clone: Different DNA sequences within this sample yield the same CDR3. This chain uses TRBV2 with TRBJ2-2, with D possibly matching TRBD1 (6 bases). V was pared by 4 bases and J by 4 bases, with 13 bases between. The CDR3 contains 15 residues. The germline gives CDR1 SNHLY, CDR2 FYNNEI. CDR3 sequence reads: CASSGLLRGTGELFF. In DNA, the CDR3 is TGTGCCAGCAGTGGACTGCTCAGGGGCACCGGGGAGCTGTTTTTT.